This T cell receptor beta chain emerged from a study of cytomegalovirus exposure and HLA in healthy donors (dated by TCRdb to between 2016 and 2019). In terms of the full investigation: An earlier analysis of under 600 of the donors reported about 250 Gb of sequence data and about 100 million unique TCR beta sequences from 190 million or so T cells. Roughly 300 gigabases of sequencing data and 70 million to 95 million unique TCR sequences made up an early release that covered approximately 620 HLA-typed donors. Of the 300 to 500 genotyped donors, 81% were placed in the genetic ancestry cluster associated with self-reported Caucasian donors. The study aimed to test whether signatures of past pathogen exposure could be identified by cataloging public T cell receptors. Using immunosequencing, the study profiled T cell repertoires from 640 or so subjects and related those repertoires to cytomegalovirus serostatus. In addition to the first cohort of 650 to 800 subjects, a separate validation cohort of 120 different subjects was used. To predict cytomegalovirus infection status, the study combined high-throughput TCR immunosequencing, statistical association of individual TCRs with disease status, and machine learning. In a later analysis, previously published TCR beta repertoires from about 640 donors were re-analyzed and high-resolution HLA genotyping was added so that TCR occurrence patterns could be studied. Rather than using new phenotypic data, the later analysis identified candidate immune exposures from TCR beta sequences and from how often those sequences occurred across donors. An earlier analysis of some 600 of the donors applied high-throughput TCR beta sequencing to assess whether each TCR beta V gene segment acted as functional or pseudogenic. Donor age, sex, ethnicity and CMV serostatus were compiled together with the repertoire data. A later genetic analysis used genome-wide SNP genotypes for about 65% of the roughly 700 donors, treating that subset as a discovery cohort. Every repertoire in the discovery cohort had been generated on one and the same sequencing platform. Class I and class II HLA loci were covered by the typing at four-digit resolution. The number of typed donors differed by locus: about 620-640 for A, B, C, DRB1 and DQB1; 522 for DQA1; 606 for DPA1; and roughly 490 for DPB1. A handful of DR-DQ haplotypes were handled as single units for association and clustering because linkage in the cohort was strong. Across roughly 420 genotyped donors of the cohort, an average of about 240,000 unique TCR beta nucleotide sequences per donor were sequenced, and about a sixth of those sequences were non-productive.

Library preparation employed the immunoSEQ multiplex PCR assay. For the multiplex PCR, a mixture combining 60 forward primers for TCR Vbeta segments and 13 reverse primers for TCR Jbeta segments was used. The CDR3 region of rearranged TCR beta genes was amplified from genomic DNA by a multiplex PCR assay. Amplified TCR beta libraries were sequenced as 87-base-pair reads on the Illumina HiSeq System. On the authors' methods: A later analysis tallied tens of millions of unique TCR beta chains across the 600 to 700 repertoires, and some 12 million of those chains were shared by two or more donors. To remove PCR and sequencing errors, raw reads were error-corrected and collapsed into unique sequences using a nearest-neighbor algorithm that merged closely related sequences. CDR3 sequences were aligned to IMGT reference sequences to assign V, D and J gene segments. For a sequence to be retained, a match of at least six nucleotides to both a V gene segment and a J gene segment was required. Rearrangements were classified as productive when the CDR3 lacked stop codons and remained in frame with V and J, and all other rearrangements were classified as non-productive. Following IMGT convention, CDR3 was defined as the stretch from the second conserved V-encoded cysteine to the conserved J-encoded phenylalanine. In an earlier analysis of 500 to 650 of the donors, sequences lacking an unambiguous match to a single V gene segment were excluded. An earlier analysis of 587 of the donors classified V segments as functional when productive rearrangements were above 56.7% and as segregating when the standard deviation between donors was above 5%. To diagnose cytomegalovirus status from the catalog of TCR beta chain sequences, a statistical classification framework was built. In a later analysis, TCR nucleotide sequences were compared against IMGT/GENE-DB human TR gene sequences so that V and J genes could be assigned. A later analysis assigned CDR3 sequences and most-parsimonious VDJ recombination scenarios with the TCRdist pipeline. A later analysis defined each TCR beta chain by its CDR3 amino acid sequence plus V-gene family, and excluded reads lacking a unique V-gene family. To address suspected cross-contamination and a sequencing artifact, a later analysis removed roughly 640 highly shared, low-generation-probability nucleotide sequences. In a later analysis, a clonal expansion index was calculated for each public chain from normalized within-repertoire ranks of inferred template counts. A later analysis computed generation probabilities with a VDJ recombination model fitted to out-of-frame rearrangements, and checked the results against IGoR. In a later analysis, TCR-TCR, TCR-HLA and TCR-CMV co-occurrence was scored with hypergeometric tests, and a repertoire-size bias correction was applied to TCR pairs. In a later analysis, false discovery rates were estimated by permuting HLA or CMV assignments 20 times. In a later analysis, co-occurring TCRs were grouped with DBSCAN, and TCRdist sequence similarity was added when clustering was performed within HLA-allele-positive subsets. Co-occurrence clustering excluded repertoires with fewer than 30,000 or more than 120,000 public chains, plus five with anomalous nucleotide sharing. This is the immuneACCESS table as TCRdb keeps it, with only in-frame sequences that have V and J called. A part of the clones is gone; compared with another copy, unresolved V genes explain less than half, and the rest is unexplained. V, J and clone size were drawn from that table, and D and trimming were deduced from the DNA. The sample table shows 150,000 to 200,000 clones, and approximately 80% are seen once. The ten largest account for roughly 1.5% of the sample.

With regard to this clone: Which antigen it targets is not known. Base qualities are missing; no much larger clone stands one base away.

CDR1 MGHRA and CDR2 YSYEKL were looked up in the germline V gene. The CDR3 starts with the cysteine, ends with the phenylalanine, and has 16 residues. Only the CDR3 DNA is retained, 48 bases long and in frame from the first base. V is shortened by 0 bases, J by 0 bases, and the region joining them spans 9 bases. The cohort comprised several hundred healthy bone marrow donors. At the time of sampling, every cohort member was nominally healthy, though immune exposures that went unrecorded were likely present. The donor tested CMV seronegative and was one of the 352 seronegative cohort members. Each donor provided a peripheral blood sample, and peripheral blood mononuclear cells were used for TCR beta sequencing. The Qiagen DNeasy Blood Extraction Kit was used to extract genomic DNA from the blood cell samples. Paper-wide results and their limitations: A further reported finding was that TCR beta sequences accurately predicted the HLA-A and HLA-B alleles for most subjects in the first cohort. In vitro tests confirmed that a few of the cytomegalovirus-associated TCR beta chains recognize cytomegalovirus antigens. Compared with the approximately 720-donor mean, donors in an Asian-associated ancestry cluster had fewer N-insertions in productive TCRs, according to a later genetic analysis. The study gave a list of 150 to 200 TCR beta chains associated with cytomegalovirus. A later genetic analysis associated a missense DCLRE1C variant with V-gene and J-gene trimming of TCR beta chains, and an independent cohort replicated the association. It was suggested by the authors that the approach could potentially be generalized to other disease states and immunological phenotypes. Roughly uniform sequencing depth across donors was assumed in presence/absence analyses, although this assumption may not hold. Assigning TCR associations to individual alleles was difficult when HLA alleles, especially DR and DQ, strongly co-occurred. CMV serostatus was the only immune exposure information available for the cohort. This cohort had only TCR beta chains sequenced, and the lack of alpha or paired-chain data limited which features could be detected. Because the 87-base-pair reads could not distinguish some IMGT-functional V segments, including TRBV6-2 and TRBV6-3, those segments were excluded. Linkage disequilibrium might explain the correlated functional status among segregating V segments, but an unknown experimental factor could not be ruled out. The sequencing pipeline was judged likely to have produced a cluster of highly shared sequence variants as a technical artifact. Compared with equally common non-associated chains, HLA-associated TCR beta chains in a later analysis were more clonally expanded and had lower generation probabilities. A later analysis reported that several top co-occurrence clusters appeared linked to parvovirus B19, influenza, CMV and Epstein-Barr virus. In a later analysis, 16,951 TCR beta sequences were associated with specific HLA alleles at a false discovery rate of 0.05. HLA typing was unavailable for some donors at each locus, so association tests used only the typed subset. Broadly in line with IMGT annotations, most TCR beta V segments showed up in productive rearrangements about 90% or about 30% of the time in an earlier analysis of under 700 of the donors. According to a later analysis, TCR association rates differed among HLA loci, with DRB1 alleles showing the most associated TCRs and HLA-C alleles showing the fewest. The classifier was reported to diagnose cytomegalovirus status with high specificity and sensitivity in both the original cohort and the validation cohort. Most TCR sequences were seen in very few donors, while some public TCRs were found in many individuals. A later analysis found that most CMV-associated TCR beta chains appeared HLA-restricted, with HLA associations seemingly driven largely by CMV exposure. Because counts were too low, approximately 18 rarely observed V segments, including chromosome 9 orphons, were excluded from the earlier analysis of around 590 of the donors.

Material for sequencing was PBMCs. The receptor was isolated from a woman aged 18-35 years in good health and CMV-seronegative. Here the chain combines TRBV4-1 and TRBJ1-5; the D gene remains uncertain. The bases are TGCGCCAGCAGCCAAGATAGCGGCAATAGCAATCAGCCCCAGCATTTT. The encoded protein is CASSQDSGNSNQPQHF.